These T cell receptor beta chains were read from a single sample in a study of blood T cell repertoires in COVID-19. Measured with immunoSEQ multiplex PCR; TCRdb has only the in-frame clones, and not every one. Among about 240,000 clones listed, 70% to 90% were seen once. The sample consisted of peripheral blood. These receptors came from a man between 50 and 59 years old with COVID-19, enrolled during active disease. Both conserved end residues are part of each CDR3. D genes are given only for firm matches. Size is stated for part of the rows, as once, few or many counts, or as a class when the clone is expanded.

V	size	D	J	CDR3	DNA
TRBV29-1	.	TRBD1	TRBJ1-2	CSVGQGPYGYTF	TGCAGCGTTGGACAGGGACCCTATGGCTACACCTTC
TRBV5-4	few	TRBD2	TRBJ2-7	CASSPAAGTRVYEQYF	TGTGCCAGCAGCCCAGCAGCCGGGACTAGGGTTTACGAGCAGTACTTC
TRBV24-1	.	.	TRBJ2-6	CATSDLSVSGANVLTF	TGTGCCACCAGTGATTTGTCTGTCTCTGGGGCCAACGTCCTGACTTTC
TRBV11-1	.	TRBD1	TRBJ2-7	CASSFPGQGVYEQYF	TGTGCCAGCAGCTTCCCGGGACAGGGGGTCTACGAGCAGTACTTC
TRBV6-5	.	.	TRBJ1-5	CASSIQGFQPQHF	TGTGCCAGCAGTATACAGGGTTTTCAGCCCCAGCATTTT
TRBV4-1	.	.	TRBJ1-2	CASSQEERAWGLDGYTF	TGCGCCAGCAGCCAAGAGGAGAGGGCCTGGGGGCTGGATGGCTACACCTTC
TRBV4-1	.	TRBD2	TRBJ2-3	CASSQVVAGGRIDTQYF	TGCGCCAGCAGCCAAGTGGTAGCGGGGGGGCGTATAGATACGCAGTATTTT
TRBV24-1	.	.	TRBJ1-2	CATSRQGNYGYTF	TGTGCCACCAGTAGGCAGGGTAACTATGGCTACACCTTC
TRBV15	.	TRBD1	TRBJ2-5	CATRTTGGWQETQYF	TGTGCCACCAGGACAACAGGGGGCTGGCAAGAGACCCAGTACTTC
TRBV19	.	TRBD1	TRBJ2-3	CASSKRTGGDTQYF	TGTGCCAGTAGTAAGAGGACAGGGGGAGATACGCAGTATTTT
TRBV10-3	.	.	TRBJ1-2	CAISESRVGNYGYTF	TGTGCCATCAGTGAATCTCGGGTAGGAAACTATGGCTACACCTTC
TRBV28	.	.	TRBJ1-1	CASSPSEGWNTEAFF	TGTGCCAGCAGTCCCTCGGAGGGATGGAACACTGAAGCTTTCTTT
TRBV29-1	.	.	TRBJ1-1	CSVATGLGTEAFF	TGCAGCGTGGCTACAGGGTTGGGCACTGAAGCTTTCTTT
TRBV3-1/TRBV3-2	.	.	TRBJ1-1	CASSPTGTMNTEAFF	TGTGCCAGCAGCCCGACGGGTACCATGAACACTGAAGCTTTCTTT
TRBV24-1	.	.	TRBJ2-5	CATSDFVRGQETQYF	TGTGCCACCAGTGATTTTGTACGGGGACAAGAGACCCAGTACTTC
TRBV7-3	.	TRBD1	TRBJ2-3	CASSKQGAGDTQYF	TGTGCCAGCAGCAAACAGGGGGCAGGGGATACGCAGTATTTT
TRBV7-2	once	TRBD2	TRBJ2-7	CASSFFRDYYEQYF	TGTGCCAGCAGCTTTTTCCGGGACTACTACGAGCAGTACTTC
TRBV5-5	few	TRBD2	TRBJ2-2	CASSLSRQRGRNTGELFF	TGTGCCAGCAGCTTGAGCAGACAGCGGGGGAGAAACACCGGGGAGCTGTTTTTT
TRBV6-2/TRBV6-3	few	.	TRBJ1-1	CASRPGGNMNTEAFF	TGTGCCAGCAGACCTGGGGGGAACATGAACACTGAAGCTTTCTTT
TRBV2	.	.	TRBJ2-7	CASSNGPYEQYF	TGTGCCAGCAGTAATGGGCCCTACGAGCAGTACTTC
TRBV30	.	.	TRBJ2-7	CAWSFGPGSFYEQYF	TGTGCCTGGAGTTTTGGGCCCGGCAGTTTCTACGAGCAGTACTTC
TRBV12-5	.	TRBD2	TRBJ2-3	CASGFSGGAADTQYF	TGTGCTAGTGGTTTTAGCGGGGGGGCGGCAGATACGCAGTATTTT
TRBV28	.	TRBD1	TRBJ2-5	CASSGTDRRETQYF	TGTGCCAGCAGTGGGACAGACCGTCGAGAGACCCAGTACTTC
TRBV5-1	.	.	TRBJ2-2	CASSLSDTGELFF	TGCGCCAGCAGCTTGTCGGACACCGGGGAGCTGTTTTTT
TRBV7-2	.	TRBD1	TRBJ1-6	CASSLVFTGGAFSPLHF	TGTGCCAGCAGCTTAGTTTTTACAGGGGGCGCGTTTTCACCCCTCCACTTT
TRBV7-2	.	TRBD2	TRBJ2-3	CASTRRTSGGRDTQYF	TGTGCCAGCACCCGTAGGACTAGCGGGGGCAGGGATACGCAGTATTTT
TRBV14	.	.	TRBJ1-3	CASSRMTGRTGNTIYF	TGTGCCAGCAGCCGAATGACAGGAAGGACTGGAAACACCATATATTTT
TRBV25-1	.	TRBD2	TRBJ2-1	CASSDGRTSGTYNEQFF	TGTGCCAGCAGTGATGGACGGACTAGCGGGACCTACAATGAGCAGTTCTTC
TRBV7-9	.	TRBD1	TRBJ2-1	CASSSQGDNEQFF	TGTGCCAGCAGCTCCCAGGGGGACAATGAGCAGTTCTTC
TRBV5-1	few	TRBD1	TRBJ2-7	CASSLGQGASYEQYF	TGCGCCAGCAGCCTGGGCCAGGGGGCCTCCTACGAGCAGTACTTC
TRBV6-5	few	TRBD1	TRBJ1-4	CASTRRGQGYEKLFF	TGTGCCAGCACCCGAAGAGGACAGGGGTATGAAAAACTGTTTTTT
TRBV7-9	.	.	TRBJ1-2	CASSLPISEGYGYTF	TGTGCCAGCAGCCTCCCTATTTCAGAGGGCTATGGCTACACCTTC
TRBV3-1/TRBV3-2	.	.	TRBJ2-1	CASSRRSSSGTRNEQFF	TGTGCCAGCAGCCGAAGGTCCTCCTCCGGGACAAGAAATGAGCAGTTCTTC
TRBV3-1/TRBV3-2	few	.	TRBJ1-2	CASSWAGDNYGYTF	TGTGCCAGCAGCTGGGCAGGGGATAACTATGGCTACACCTTC
TRBV7-9	.	TRBD2	TRBJ2-5	CASSYSTGGETQYF	TGTGCCAGCAGCTACTCGACGGGGGGAGAGACCCAGTACTTC
TRBV12-3/TRBV12-4	.	.	TRBJ1-4	CASRPTGGEKLFF	TGTGCCAGCAGACCTACCGGGGGTGAAAAACTGTTTTTT
TRBV28	.	.	TRBJ2-2	CASSFPGTLGEELFF	TGTGCCAGCAGTTTCCCCGGGACATTAGGCGAGGAGCTGTTTTTT
TRBV7-8	.	.	TRBJ2-7	CASSLVGRSAGFRTYEQYF	TGTGCCAGCAGCTTAGTAGGTCGGTCGGCAGGGTTTCGGACCTACGAGCAGTACTTC
TRBV28	few	TRBD1	TRBJ1-2	CATTTGGGRYGYTF	TGTGCCACCACAACAGGGGGTGGGCGCTATGGCTACACCTTC
TRBV24-1	.	.	TRBJ2-6	CATSAAGVSSGANVLTF	TGTGCCACCAGTGCTGCAGGGGTTAGCTCTGGGGCCAACGTCCTGACTTTC
TRBV19	.	TRBD1	TRBJ1-1	CASSPRPYRGAEAFF	TGTGCCAGTAGTCCTCGCCCATACAGGGGCGCTGAAGCTTTCTTT
TRBV4-2	.	.	TRBJ2-3	CASSQDRDTQYF	TGTGCCAGCAGCCAAGACAGAGATACGCAGTATTTT
TRBV19	.	.	TRBJ1-1	CASLPGRGAVTEAFF	TGTGCCAGTCTCCCGGGCAGGGGAGCGGTCACTGAAGCTTTCTTT
TRBV11-1	.	.	TRBJ2-2	CASSPGLNTGELFF	TGTGCCAGCAGCCCGGGATTGAACACCGGGGAGCTGTTTTTT
TRBV5-1	.	.	TRBJ2-7	CASSPWDSPAYEQYF	TGCGCCAGCAGCCCCTGGGACTCTCCCGCCTACGAGCAGTACTTC
TRBV28	.	TRBD2	TRBJ2-3	CASSSGSGGFTDTQYF	TGTGCCAGCAGTTCCGGTAGCGGGGGGTTCACAGATACGCAGTATTTT
TRBV6-6	.	.	TRBJ1-1	CASSDGQNTEAFF	TGTGCCAGCAGCGACGGACAGAACACTGAAGCTTTCTTT
TRBV7-8	.	TRBD1	TRBJ1-2	CASSLKGAIGYTF	TGTGCCAGCAGCTTAAAGGGGGCTATCGGCTACACCTTC
TRBV15	.	TRBD1	TRBJ1-6	CATSGTGLGPLHF	TGTGCCACCAGCGGGACAGGGTTGGGGCCCCTCCACTTT
TRBV18	many	TRBD1	TRBJ1-3	CASSPGQGGNTIYF	TGTGCCAGCTCACCCGGACAGGGTGGAAACACCATATATTTT
TRBV3-1/TRBV3-2	.	TRBD2	TRBJ2-3	CASSQGGGTDTQYF	TGTGCCAGCAGCCAAGGGGGAGGGACAGATACGCAGTATTTT
TRBV27	once	.	TRBJ2-3	CASSSSSLTDTQYF	TGTGCCAGCAGTTCCTCTTCCCTCACAGATACGCAGTATTTT
TRBV18	few	.	TRBJ2-2	CASSPGQPLGTGELFF	TGTGCCAGCTCACCAGGACAGCCCCTAGGGACCGGGGAGCTGTTTTTT
TRBV13	.	.	TRBJ1-3	CASSAPANGNTIYF	TGTGCCAGCAGCGCTCCAGCGAATGGAAACACCATATATTTT
TRBV14	.	TRBD2	TRBJ2-7	CASSQDFPGLAGLQYF	TGTGCCAGCAGCCAAGATTTTCCGGGACTAGCGGGGTTGCAGTACTTC